Here is one TCR beta chain with its context. Its matching antigen is unknown. This CDR3 spans 16 amino acids. The germline CDR1 and CDR2 sequences are SGHAT and FQNNGV. V was shortened by 10 bases and J by 4 bases, with 24 bases between the two germline ends. Running of the v3.0 immunoSEQ assay took place at survey level. TCRdb keeps only in-frame clones here, not all; method: immunoSEQ multiplex PCR. The sample includes some 25,000 clones, approximately 80% of them seen just once. The sample belongs to a study of long-term antiretroviral therapy in people with HIV. General study points: In samples taken after ART, diversity increased but remained below transplant donor control levels. There were no data on ART adherence, viral resistance or therapy changes, a gap that limits inferences about post-ART repertoire changes. Whichever time point was examined, clones expanded before ART dominated the repertoire. Controls had broader CDR3 length ranges than HIV repertoires did.

This chain connects TRBV11-2 to TRBJ2-3, with D possibly being TRBD1 (6 bases). This sample comprised unsorted PBMCs, obtained 1.1 years before starting antiretroviral therapy. This clonotype was sampled from a woman aged 25-40 years with HIV. The CDR3 protein is CATVQTGFASADTQYF. CDR3 DNA sequence: TGTGCCACGGTTCAGACAGGCTTCGCCTCTGCAGATACGCAGTATTTT.